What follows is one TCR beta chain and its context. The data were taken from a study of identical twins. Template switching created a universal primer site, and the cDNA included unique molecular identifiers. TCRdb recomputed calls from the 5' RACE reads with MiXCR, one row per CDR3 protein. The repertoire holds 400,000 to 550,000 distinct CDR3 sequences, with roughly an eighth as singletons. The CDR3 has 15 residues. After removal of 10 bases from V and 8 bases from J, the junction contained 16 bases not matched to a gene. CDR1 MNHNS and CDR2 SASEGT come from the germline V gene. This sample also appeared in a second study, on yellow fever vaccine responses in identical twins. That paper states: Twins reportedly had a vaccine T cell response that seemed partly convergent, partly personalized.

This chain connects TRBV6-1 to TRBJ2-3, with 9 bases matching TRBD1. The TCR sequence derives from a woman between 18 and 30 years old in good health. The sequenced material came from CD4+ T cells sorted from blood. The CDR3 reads CAIPLSDRGGGTQYF. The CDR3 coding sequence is TGTGCCATCCCCCTCTCCGACAGGGGGGGAGGTACGCAGTATTTT.